A single sample gave rise to the 24 T cell receptor beta chains below, sequenced in a study of neurological immune-mediated disorders. TCRdb reprocessed the 5' RACE reads with MiXCR, giving one entry per CDR3 protein. The top ten clones hold approximately 3% of a sample with tens of thousands of distinct CDR3 sequences, about 2.5% of them seen once. Sequencing was performed on PBMCs. These TCRs come from a middle-aged man with multiple sclerosis.

This clonotype appeared many times. The CDR3 loop reads CASSPDSRGQHF. CDR3 in DNA: TGTGCCAGCAGTCCCGACTCTCGGGGACAGCATTTT. The chain couples TRBV12-3 or TRBV12-4 to TRBJ1-5; D is uncertain. The CDR3 runs 12 residues. The V gene lost 5 bases and the J gene lost 13 bases, with 15 bases spanning the gap.

This clonotype was found many times. The V gene is TRBV7-2, the J gene TRBJ2-2, with a tentative D call TRBD1 (5 bases). Germline CDR1 and CDR2: SGHTA and FQGNSA. V shed 5 bases and J shed 6 bases, with 16 bases lying between them. This CDR3 contains 15 residues. CDR3 loop: CASSQPRQGAGELFF. In nucleotides, the CDR3 is TGTGCCAGCAGCCAGCCACGCCAGGGTGCCGGGGAGCTGTTTTTT.

This clonotype has a count of ten or more. The chain links TRBV7-2 to TRBJ1-1; 7 positions match TRBD1. V lost 5 bases to trimming and J lost 3 bases; unmatched junction nucleotides: 6. This CDR3 spans 14 amino acids. The germline V gene has CDR1 SGHTA and CDR2 FQGNSA. The CDR3, as DNA: TGTGCCAGCAGCACTACAGGGGTCTACACTGAAGCTTTCTTT. Translating gives CASSTTGVYTEAFF. The whole variable domain, filled in from reference TRBV7-2 and TRBJ1-1, reads GAGVSQSPSNKVTEKGKDVELRCDPISGHTALYWYRQSLGQGLEFLIYFQGNSAPDKSGLPSDRFSAERTGGSVSTLTIQRTQQEDSAVYLCASSTTGVYTEAFFGQGTRLTVV.

This clonotype has a count of ten or more. This chain links TRBV5-1 with TRBJ1-3; D unclear. The CDR3 is made up of 12 amino acids. V shed 4 bases and J shed 3 bases, with 5 bases lying between them. Germline V CDR1 and CDR2: SGHRS, YFSETQ. The chain's CDR3 is CASSEDGNTIYF. CDR3 coding DNA: TGCGCCAGCAGCGAAGATGGAAACACCATATATTTT.

This clonotype was counted ten times or more. V and J are TRBV6-5 and TRBJ1-1, with D perhaps TRBD1 (5 bases). V shed 0 bases and J shed 2 bases, with 7 bases lying between them. The CDR3 length is 14 residues. Germline CDR1 and CDR2: MNHEY and SVGAGI. CDR3 coding DNA: TGTGCCAGCAGTTACTCCGGGGCCAACACTGAAGCTTTCTTT. As protein: CASSYSGANTEAFF.

This clonotype was counted at least ten times. The V call is TRBV7-2, the J call TRBJ2-1; the D is unclear. The V and J ends lost 5 bases and 6 bases respectively, with 17 bases between them. This CDR3 has 15 residues. Germline-derived CDR1 and CDR2 are SGHTA and FQGNSA. CDR3: CASSPEVGRINEQFF. The CDR3 DNA sequence: TGTGCCAGCAGCCCCGAGGTAGGGCGGATCAATGAGCAGTTCTTC.

This clonotype was picked up many times. This rearrangement joins TRBV7-6 to TRBJ2-3; D ambiguous. This CDR3 comprises 15 residues. Germline V gene lookup returns CDR1 SGHVS and CDR2 FNYEAQ. Trimming pared 5 bases from V and 4 bases from J, leaving 16 bases between. CDR3 loop: CASSRRTDRADTQYF. DNA for the CDR3: TGTGCCAGCAGCCGCCGGACGGATCGGGCAGATACGCAGTATTTT.

This clonotype was recorded at least ten times. V usage is TRBV3-1 and J usage is TRBJ2-1; 7 nucleotides agree with TRBD2. This CDR3 spans 11 amino acids. Germline CDR1 is LGHDT and CDR2 is YNNKEL (reference sequence). V shed 6 bases and J 12 bases; nucleotides not matched to a gene: 5. In DNA, the CDR3 is TGTGCCAGCAGGGGAGGGGTCGGGCAGTTCTTC. Translated, it gives CASRGGVGQFF.

This clonotype was seen at least ten times. The chain uses TRBV7-6 and TRBJ1-4; D is uncertain. The V gene lost 3 bases and the J gene lost 7 bases, with 9 bases spanning the gap. Germline V gene lookup returns CDR1 SGHVS and CDR2 FNYEAQ. This CDR3 region has 13 residues. The CDR3 DNA follows: TGTGCCAGCAGCTTGCCGGCAGGTGAAAAACTGTTTTTT. Its protein is CASSLPAGEKLFF.

This clonotype was counted only a few times. This may be a read error, as it is one base from a much larger clone. This chain joins TRBV27 and TRBJ2-7; D is possibly TRBD2 (5 bases). The CDR3 sequence is 12 residues long. Germline CDR1 MNHEY, CDR2 SMNVEV (reference sequence). Trimming shortened V by 5 bases and J by 11 bases, and 16 bases separated the two germline ends. The CDR3: CASSPHIGEKYF. In nucleotides, the CDR3 is TGTGCCAGCAGTCCCCACATCGGGGAGAAGTACTTC.

This clonotype appeared many times. CDR3 in amino acids: CASSLDMGMKDTQYF. DNA for the CDR3: TGTGCCAGCAGCTTGGACATGGGTATGAAGGATACGCAGTATTTT. The rearrangement links TRBV7-9 to TRBJ2-3; tentative D call: TRBD1 (5 bases). Trimming took 3 bases from V and 6 from J, leaving 16 bases between them. CDR1 is SEHNR, CDR2 FQNEAQ, per germline (reference sequence). CDR3 length equals 15 residues.

This clonotype was found many times. The rearrangement links TRBV10-2 to TRBJ2-3, with no clear D. Germline assignment: CDR1 WSHSY and CDR2 SAAADI. Deletions cut 7 bases from V and 1 base from J, with 12 bases between. There are 14 residues in the CDR3. In nucleotides, the CDR3 is TGCGCCAGCACACCCAGTCAACGCACAGATACGCAGTATTTT. Its protein is CASTPSQRTDTQYF.

This clonotype was recorded at least ten times. V usage is TRBV10-3 and J usage is TRBJ1-4, with a possible D match to TRBD1 (5 bases). Trimming pared 4 bases from V and 7 bases from J, leaving 13 bases between. CDR1 and CDR2 (germline): ENHRY, SYGVKD. The CDR3 loop spans 14 amino acids. CDR3 nucleotide sequence: TGTGCCATCAGTGCTATGGGAGGGGTTGAAAAACTGTTTTTT. It translates to CAISAMGGVEKLFF.

This clonotype came up many times. The rearrangement uses TRBV7-6 and TRBJ2-7; unclear D gene. The CDR3 has 12 amino acids. The germline CDR1 and CDR2 sequences are SGHVS and FNYEAQ. Trimming cost V 0 bases and J 7 bases, with 7 bases left between them. CDR3 sequence: CASSLAEGEQYF. CDR3 DNA sequence: TGTGCCAGCAGCTTAGCCGAAGGTGAGCAGTACTTC.

This clonotype has ten or more counts. The chain employs TRBV20-1 and TRBJ1-5, with TRBD1 matching over 7 bases. V lost 5 bases and J lost 4; bases outside the gene matches: 2. The CDR3 loop spans 12 amino acids. CDR1 and CDR2 from the germline V gene are DFQATT and SNEGSKA (reference sequence). The CDR3 DNA is TGCAGTGCTTGGGACAGTAATCAGCCCCAGCATTTT. Its protein is CSAWDSNQPQHF.

This clonotype was counted ten times or more. The V gene is TRBV6-1, the J gene TRBJ2-7; tentatively, D is TRBD1 (6 bases). Germline-derived CDR1 and CDR2 are MNHNS and SASEGT. The CDR3 is 15 amino acids. Trimming cost V 8 bases and J 2 bases, with 19 bases left between them. The chain's CDR3 is CASRNKRDKPYEQYF. The CDR3, as DNA: TGTGCCAGCCGTAACAAACGGGACAAACCCTACGAGCAGTACTTC.

This clonotype was observed at least ten times. This chain connects TRBV7-8 to TRBJ1-1, with D maybe TRBD1 (5 bases). Trimming removed 5 bases at V and 2 bases at J, with 15 bases between. Germline V gene data show CDR1 as SGHVS and CDR2 as FQNEAQ. The CDR3 extends over 15 amino acids. The CDR3 DNA reads as TGTGCCAGCAGCCCCGAGGTCAGGGTTAACACTGAAGCTTTCTTT. Protein product: CASSPEVRVNTEAFF.

This clonotype was observed many times. The J gene is TRBJ1-5, the V gene TRBV5-1, with D perhaps TRBD1 (5 bases). The CDR3 is made up of 15 amino acids. The germline V gene encodes CDR1 SGHRS and CDR2 YFSETQ. Trimming stripped 4 bases from V and 10 bases from J, with 21 bases between. CDR3 region: CASSLGDGRDDPQHF. The CDR3 coding sequence is TGCGCCAGCAGCCTGGGGGACGGTCGAGATGATCCCCAGCATTTT.

This clonotype has a count of ten or more. The rearrangement joins TRBV9 to TRBJ1-5, with D uncertain. This CDR3 is built from 14 residues. The V gene lost 2 bases and the J gene lost 7 bases, with 13 bases spanning the gap. The germline gives CDR1 SGDLS, CDR2 YYNGEE. CDR3: CASSVDGGWQPQHF. DNA for the CDR3: TGTGCCAGCAGCGTCGATGGAGGGTGGCAGCCCCAGCATTTT. Together with reference TRBV9 and TRBJ1-5, the CDR3 gives the full variable domain: DSGVTQTPKHLITATGQRVTLRCSPRSGDLSVYWYQQSLDQGLQFLIQYYNGEERAKGNILERFSAQQFPDLHSELNLSSLELGDSALYFCASSVDGGWQPQHFGDGTRLSIL.

Ten or more counts support this clonotype. The chain has TRBV7-2 and TRBJ2-3; the match to TRBD2 covers 8 bases. Germline trimming cut 5 bases from V and 6 bases from J; bases unmatched to any gene: 7. The CDR3 runs to 14 residues. CDR1 and CDR2 from the germline V gene are SGHTA and FQGNSA. The CDR3 loop is CASSRSGGIDTQYF. The CDR3 DNA sequence: TGTGCCAGCAGCCGGAGCGGGGGTATCGATACGCAGTATTTT.

This clonotype was detected ten times or more. J is TRBJ1-2 and V is TRBV3-1, with D perhaps TRBD1 (6 bases). CDR1 and CDR2 from the germline V gene are LGHDT and YNNKEL (reference sequence). The CDR3 extends over 14 amino acids. Between the trimmed V and J ends, which lost 4 bases and 4 bases, there was a span of 13 bases. In nucleotides, the CDR3 is TGTGCCAGCAGCCTCGCCGGGGGGGCCTATGGCTACACCTTC. As protein: CASSLAGGAYGYTF.

This clonotype was counted ten times or more. J is TRBJ1-3 and V is TRBV10-2; the match to TRBD1 covers 9 bases. Germline V lookup: CDR1 WSHSY, CDR2 SAAADI. J was trimmed by 4 bases and V by 5 bases; bases with no gene match: 9. This CDR3 is 16 amino acids long. This CDR3 is CASSRPGQGPGNTIYF. The CDR3 DNA follows: TGCGCCAGCAGTAGACCTGGACAGGGGCCCGGAAACACCATATATTTT.

This clonotype was observed many times. The gene calls are TRBV6-5 and TRBJ1-1; D gene unclear. V was shortened by 4 bases and J by 4 bases, with 16 bases between the two germline ends. Looked up from germline, CDR1 is MNHEY and CDR2 is SVGAGI. This CDR3 comprises 15 residues. The CDR3 reads CASSSRAEMSTEAFF. In nucleotides, the CDR3 is TGTGCCAGCAGTTCCCGGGCCGAAATGAGCACTGAAGCTTTCTTT.

This clonotype was counted ten times or more. The chain carries TRBV5-1 and TRBJ2-2; unclear D gene. CDR3 length equals 15 residues. Germline V gene lookup returns CDR1 SGHRS and CDR2 YFSETQ. V lost 1 base to trimming and J lost 3 bases, with 10 bases between them. DNA for the CDR3: TGCGCCAGCAGCTTGAGCACTGGGGACACCGGGGAGCTGTTTTTT. Translating it yields CASSLSTGDTGELFF.